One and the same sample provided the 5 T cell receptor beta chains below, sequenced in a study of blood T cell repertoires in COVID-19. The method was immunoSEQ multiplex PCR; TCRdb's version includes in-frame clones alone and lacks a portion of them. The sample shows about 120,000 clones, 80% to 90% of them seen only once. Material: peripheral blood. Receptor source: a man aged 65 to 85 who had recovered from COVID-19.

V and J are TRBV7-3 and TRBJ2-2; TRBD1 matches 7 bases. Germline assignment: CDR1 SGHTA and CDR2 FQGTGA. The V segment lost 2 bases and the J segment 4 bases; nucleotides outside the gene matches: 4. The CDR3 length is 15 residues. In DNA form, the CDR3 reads TGTGCCAGCAGCTTAGACAGGGCTGGCACCGGGGAGCTGTTTTTT. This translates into CASSLDRAGTGELFF.

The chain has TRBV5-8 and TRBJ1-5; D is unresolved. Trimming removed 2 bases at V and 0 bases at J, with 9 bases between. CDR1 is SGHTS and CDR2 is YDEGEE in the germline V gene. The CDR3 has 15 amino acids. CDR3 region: CASSFRTNSNQPQHF. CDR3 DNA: TGTGCCAGCAGCTTTCGAACTAATAGCAATCAGCCCCAGCATTTT.

The CDR3 is CASSYPSLDRGWRETQYF. DNA for the CDR3: TGTGCCAGCAGTTATCCGTCGCTAGATAGAGGGTGGAGAGAGACCCAGTACTTC. V and J are TRBV6-2 or TRBV6-3 and TRBJ2-5, with D perhaps TRBD2 (5 bases). From germline, CDR1 is MNHEY and CDR2 SVGEGT. Trimming left V 3 bases short and J 4 bases short, with 24 bases between. This CDR3 is built from 18 residues.

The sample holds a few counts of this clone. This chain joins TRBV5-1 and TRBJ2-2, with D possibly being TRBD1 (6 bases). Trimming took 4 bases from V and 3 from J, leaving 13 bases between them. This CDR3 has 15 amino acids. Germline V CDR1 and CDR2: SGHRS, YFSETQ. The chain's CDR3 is CASSPEQGYTGELFF. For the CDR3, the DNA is TGCGCCAGCAGCCCCGAGCAGGGGTACACCGGGGAGCTGTTTTTT.

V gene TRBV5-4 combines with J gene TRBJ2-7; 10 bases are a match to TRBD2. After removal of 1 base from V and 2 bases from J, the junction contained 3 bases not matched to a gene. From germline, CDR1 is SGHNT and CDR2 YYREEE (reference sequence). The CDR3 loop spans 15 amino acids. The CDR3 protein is CASSLLAGATYEQYF. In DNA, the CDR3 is TGTGCCAGCAGCTTGCTAGCGGGGGCAACCTACGAGCAGTACTTC.